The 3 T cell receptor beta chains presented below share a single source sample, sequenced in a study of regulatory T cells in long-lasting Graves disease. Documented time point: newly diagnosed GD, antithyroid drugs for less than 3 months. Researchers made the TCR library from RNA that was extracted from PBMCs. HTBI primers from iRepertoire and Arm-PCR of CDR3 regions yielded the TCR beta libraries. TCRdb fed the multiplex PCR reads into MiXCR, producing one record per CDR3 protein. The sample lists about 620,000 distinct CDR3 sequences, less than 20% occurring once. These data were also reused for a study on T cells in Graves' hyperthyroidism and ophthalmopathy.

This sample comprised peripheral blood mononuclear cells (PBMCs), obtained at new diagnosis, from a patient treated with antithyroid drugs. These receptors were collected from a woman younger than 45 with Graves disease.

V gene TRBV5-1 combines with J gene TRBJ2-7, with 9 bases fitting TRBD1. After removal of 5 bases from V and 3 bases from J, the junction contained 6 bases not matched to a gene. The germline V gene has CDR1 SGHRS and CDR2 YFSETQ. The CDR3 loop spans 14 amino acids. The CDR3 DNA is TGCGCCAGCAGGACCGGGACAGGGATCTACGAGCAGTACTTC. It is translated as CASRTGTGIYEQYF.

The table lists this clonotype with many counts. CDR3 sequence (DNA): TGTGCCAGCAGTTACCCATTTGGGGAACCCCAGGGGTCAGAAGCAGATACGCAGTATTTT. This encodes CASSYPFGEPQGSEADTQYF. The gene calls are TRBV28 and TRBJ2-3; D might be TRBD1 (6 bases). This CDR3 region has 20 residues. CDR1 and CDR2 from the germline V gene are MDHEN and SYDVKM. The V end was cut by 4 bases, the J end by 4 bases, with 30 bases between.

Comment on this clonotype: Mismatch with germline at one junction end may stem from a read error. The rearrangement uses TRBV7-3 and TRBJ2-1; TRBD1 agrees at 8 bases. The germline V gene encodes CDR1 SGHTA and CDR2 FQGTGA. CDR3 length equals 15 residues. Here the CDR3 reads CASSLTGTGYNKQFF. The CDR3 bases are TGTGCCAGCAGCTTAACGGGGACAGGATACAATAAGCAGTTCTTC. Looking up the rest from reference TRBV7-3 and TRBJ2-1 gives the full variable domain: GAGVSQTPSNKVTEKGKYVELRCDPISGHTALYWYRQSLGQGPEFLIYFQGTGAADDSGLPNDRFFAVRPEGSVSTLKIQRTERGDSAVYLCASSLTGTGYNKQFFGPGTRLTVL.